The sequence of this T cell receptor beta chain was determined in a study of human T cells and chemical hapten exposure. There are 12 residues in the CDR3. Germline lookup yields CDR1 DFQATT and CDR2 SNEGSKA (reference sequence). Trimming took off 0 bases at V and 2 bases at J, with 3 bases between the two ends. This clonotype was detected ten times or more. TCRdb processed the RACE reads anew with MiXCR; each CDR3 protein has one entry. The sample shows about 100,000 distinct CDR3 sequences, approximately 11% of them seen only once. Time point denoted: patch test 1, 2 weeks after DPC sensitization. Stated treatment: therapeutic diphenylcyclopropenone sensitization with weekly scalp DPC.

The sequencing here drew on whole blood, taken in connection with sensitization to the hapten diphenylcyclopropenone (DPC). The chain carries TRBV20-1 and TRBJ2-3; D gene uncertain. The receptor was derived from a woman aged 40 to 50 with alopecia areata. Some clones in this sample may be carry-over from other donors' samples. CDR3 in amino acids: CSAREVTDTQYF. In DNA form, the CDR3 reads TGCAGTGCTAGAGAAGTCACAGATACGCAGTATTTT.